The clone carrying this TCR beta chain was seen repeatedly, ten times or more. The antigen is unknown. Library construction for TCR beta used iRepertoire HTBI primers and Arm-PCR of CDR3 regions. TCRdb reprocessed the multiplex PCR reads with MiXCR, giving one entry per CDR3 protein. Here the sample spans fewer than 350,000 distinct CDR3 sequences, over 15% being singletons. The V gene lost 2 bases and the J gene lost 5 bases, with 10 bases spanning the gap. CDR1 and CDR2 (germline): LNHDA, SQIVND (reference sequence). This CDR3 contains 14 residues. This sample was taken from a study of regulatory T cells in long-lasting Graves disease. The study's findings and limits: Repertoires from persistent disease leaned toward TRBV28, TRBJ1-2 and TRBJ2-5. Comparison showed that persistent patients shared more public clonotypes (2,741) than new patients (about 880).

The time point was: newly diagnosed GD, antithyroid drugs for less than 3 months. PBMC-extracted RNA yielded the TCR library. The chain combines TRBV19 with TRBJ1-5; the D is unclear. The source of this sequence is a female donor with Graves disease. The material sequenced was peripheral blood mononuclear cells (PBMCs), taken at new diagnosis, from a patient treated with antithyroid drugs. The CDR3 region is CASSIRGLDQPQHF. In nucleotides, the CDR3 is TGTGCCAGTAGTATACGGGGTTTGGATCAGCCCCAGCATTTT.